Described below is a single TCR beta chain sequence and its context. The data originate from a study of blood T cell repertoires in COVID-19. Study at large: Samples representing acute and convalescent COVID-19 were sourced from the United States, Italy and Spain.

The CDR3 has 16 amino acids. V was shortened by 3 bases and J by 6 bases, with 15 bases between the two germline ends. The germline gives CDR1 KGHSH, CDR2 LQKENI. Assay used: immunoSEQ multiplex PCR; TCRdb lists only in-frame clones, some missing. The data hold 130,000 to 150,000 clones, with around four fifths observed a single time. The sample taken for sequencing was peripheral blood. This sequence was found in a woman between 35 and 50 years old with active or convalescent COVID-19. V usage is TRBV18 and J usage is TRBJ1-6, with a tentative D call TRBD1 (5 bases). The CDR3 reads CASSPLAGTVNSPLHF. DNA of the CDR3: TGTGCCAGCTCACCTCTGGCGGGGACGGTTAATTCACCCCTCCACTTT. Full variable domain (outside the CDR3, taken from reference TRBV18 and TRBJ1-6): NAGVMQNPRHLVRRRGQEARLRCSPMKGHSHVYWYRQLPEEGLKFMVYLQKENIIDESGMPKERFSAEFPKEGPSILRIQQVVRGDSAAYFCASSPLAGTVNSPLHFGNGTRLTVT.